Each of the 6 T cell receptor beta chains below was sequenced from the same sample in a study of blood T cell repertoires in COVID-19. The method was immunoSEQ multiplex PCR; TCRdb's version includes in-frame clones alone and lacks a portion of them. The sample records around 150,000 clones, roughly four fifths being singletons. The sample consisted of peripheral blood. The receptors derive from a woman older than 75 with acute or convalescent COVID-19.

The chain links TRBV21-1 to TRBJ2-1; the table's D call of TRBD2 was not tested on the DNA. TRBV21-1 corresponds to a pseudogene. The CDR3 runs 17 residues. CDR3 DNA: TGTGCCAGCGGAGACGGCCCGCCCGGGGGGCTCTACAATGAGCAGTTCTTC. It codes for CASGDGPPGGLYNEQFF.

The chain uses TRBV19 and TRBJ1-2, with 9 bases fitting TRBD1. This CDR3 is 16 amino acids long. Germline CDR1 is LNHDA and CDR2 is SQIVND (reference sequence). V shed 9 bases and J 4 bases; nucleotides not matched to a gene: 15. The CDR3 DNA follows: TGTGCCAGCAGCGTAAAACAGGGGGCAGGGGGCTATGGCTACACCTTC. Amino acid sequence: CASSVKQGAGGYGYTF.

This clone was counted once. This sequence joins TRBV14 and TRBJ1-4; possible D gene TRBD1, 6 bases. Germline values: CDR1 SGHDN, CDR2 FVKESK. The V and J ends lost 4 bases and 6 bases respectively, with 18 bases between them. CDR3 length equals 16 residues. The CDR3 spells CASSPFEGRGYEKLFF. CDR3 DNA sequence: TGTGCCAGCAGCCCGTTTGAGGGCAGGGGATATGAAAAACTGTTTTTT.

The rearrangement links TRBV7-3 to TRBJ1-5, with D possibly TRBD1 on 5 matching bases. Germline assignment: CDR1 SGHTA and CDR2 FQGTGA. V was cut by 1 base and J by 5 bases, with 6 bases left in between. This CDR3 region has 13 residues. The CDR3, as DNA: TGTGCCAGCAGCTTAAAAGGGGATCAGCCCCAGCATTTT. It codes for CASSLKGDQPQHF.

The chain couples TRBV30 to TRBJ1-3; 9 nucleotides line up with TRBD1. Trimming removed 5 bases from V and 7 bases from J; junction bases left unmatched: 12. The CDR3 has 15 residues. The V gene's germline CDR1 is GTSNPN and CDR2 SVGIG (reference sequence). Here the CDR3 DNA reads TGTGCCTGGTCCTGGACAGGGGCATTTGGTAACACCATATATTTT. It translates to CAWSWTGAFGNTIYF.

The chain recombines TRBV15 with TRBJ2-1, with TRBD1 matching over 7 bases. The CDR3 is 16 residues long. CDR1 is LNHNV and CDR2 is YYDKDF in the germline V gene (reference sequence). Unmatched junction bases numbered 14, after V lost 5 bases and J lost 7 bases. CDR3 nucleotides: TGTGCCACCAGCTCACAGGGGTGGGGGAGATTGAATGAGCAGTTCTTC. It is translated as CATSSQGWGRLNEQFF.